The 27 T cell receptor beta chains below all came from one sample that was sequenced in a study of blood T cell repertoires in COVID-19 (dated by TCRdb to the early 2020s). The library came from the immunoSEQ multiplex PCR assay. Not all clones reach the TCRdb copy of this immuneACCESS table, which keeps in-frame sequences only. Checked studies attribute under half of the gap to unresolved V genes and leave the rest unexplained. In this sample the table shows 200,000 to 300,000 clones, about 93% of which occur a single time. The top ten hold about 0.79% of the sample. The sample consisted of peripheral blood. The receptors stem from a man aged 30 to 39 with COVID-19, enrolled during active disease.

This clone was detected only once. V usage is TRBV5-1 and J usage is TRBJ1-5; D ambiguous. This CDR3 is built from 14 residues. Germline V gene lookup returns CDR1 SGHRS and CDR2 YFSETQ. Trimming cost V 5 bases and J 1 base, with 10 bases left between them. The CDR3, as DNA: TGCGCCAGCAGAAGGCCGGGGAGCAATCAGCCCCAGCATTTT. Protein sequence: CASRRPGSNQPQHF.

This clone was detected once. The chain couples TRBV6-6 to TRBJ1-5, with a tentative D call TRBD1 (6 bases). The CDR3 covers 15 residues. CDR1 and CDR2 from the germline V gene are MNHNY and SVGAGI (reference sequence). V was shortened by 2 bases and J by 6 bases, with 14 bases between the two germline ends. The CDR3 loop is CASSYKQGFFQPQHF. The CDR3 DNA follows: TGTGCCAGCAGTTACAAACAGGGATTCTTTCAGCCCCAGCATTTT.

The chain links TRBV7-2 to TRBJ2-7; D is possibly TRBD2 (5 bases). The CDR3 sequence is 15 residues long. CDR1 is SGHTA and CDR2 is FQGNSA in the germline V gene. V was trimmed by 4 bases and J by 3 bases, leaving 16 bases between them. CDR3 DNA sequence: TGTGCCAGCAGCTCCTGGACCGCGGGCTACTACGAGCAGTACTTC. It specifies CASSSWTAGYYEQYF.

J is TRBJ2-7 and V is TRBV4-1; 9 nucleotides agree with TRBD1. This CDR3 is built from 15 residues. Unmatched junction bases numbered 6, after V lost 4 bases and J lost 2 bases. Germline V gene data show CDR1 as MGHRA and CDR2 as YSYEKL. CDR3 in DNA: TGCGCCAGCAGCCTCGACAGGGGGTCGCCCTACGAGCAGTACTTC. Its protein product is CASSLDRGSPYEQYF.

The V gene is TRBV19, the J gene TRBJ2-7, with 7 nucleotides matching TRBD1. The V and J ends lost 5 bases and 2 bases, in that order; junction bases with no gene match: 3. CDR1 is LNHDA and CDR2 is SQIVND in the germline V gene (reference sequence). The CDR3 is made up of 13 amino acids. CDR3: CASSWDRTYEQYF. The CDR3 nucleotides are TGTGCCAGTAGTTGGGACAGAACCTACGAGCAGTACTTC.

The CDR3 sequence is CASSEQGGGNNQPQHF. CDR3 bases: TGTGCCAGCAGTGAACAGGGAGGCGGCAACAATCAGCCCCAGCATTTT. The gene calls are TRBV6-1 and TRBJ1-5; a weak D match, TRBD1 (5 bases). This CDR3 has 16 amino acids. V dropped 2 bases and J dropped 3 bases, with 14 bases sitting between them. Germline V gene sequence: CDR1 MNHNS, CDR2 SASEGT.

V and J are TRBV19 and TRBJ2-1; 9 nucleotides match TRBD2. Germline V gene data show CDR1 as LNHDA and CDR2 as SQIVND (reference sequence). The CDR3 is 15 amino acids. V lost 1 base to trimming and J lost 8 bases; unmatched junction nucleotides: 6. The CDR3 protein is CASSIGSGGSHEQFF. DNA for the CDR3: TGTGCCAGTAGTATAGGTAGCGGGGGCTCTCATGAGCAGTTCTTC.

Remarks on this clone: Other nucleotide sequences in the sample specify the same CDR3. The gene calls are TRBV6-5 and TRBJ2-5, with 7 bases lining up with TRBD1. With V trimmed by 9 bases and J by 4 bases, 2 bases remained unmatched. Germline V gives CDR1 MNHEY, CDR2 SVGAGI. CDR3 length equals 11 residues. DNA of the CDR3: TGTGCCAGTACAGGGGTAGAGACCCAGTACTTC. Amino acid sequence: CASTGVETQYF.

CDR3 coding DNA: TGCGCCGGGGGACAGGGCTACTACGAGCAGTACTTC. Encoded protein: CAGGQGYYEQYF. The chain carries TRBV5-1 and TRBJ2-7; 9 nucleotides align to TRBD1. With V trimmed by 10 bases and J by 3 bases, 5 bases remained unmatched. The CDR3 runs 12 residues. From germline, CDR1 is SGHRS and CDR2 YFSETQ. The full variable domain, with the rest looked up from reference TRBV5-1 and TRBJ2-7, is KAGVTQTPRYLIKTRGQQVTLSCSPISGHRSVSWYQQTPGQGLQFLFEYFSETQRNKGNFPGRFSGRQFSNSRSEMNVSTLELGDSALYLCAGGQGYYEQYFGPGTRLTVT.

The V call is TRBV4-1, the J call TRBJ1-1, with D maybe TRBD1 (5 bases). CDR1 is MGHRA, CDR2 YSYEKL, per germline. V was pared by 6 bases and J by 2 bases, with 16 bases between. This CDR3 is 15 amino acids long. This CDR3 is CASRPGVLFNTEAFF. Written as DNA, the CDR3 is TGCGCCAGCAGACCGGGGGTCCTTTTTAACACTGAAGCTTTCTTT.

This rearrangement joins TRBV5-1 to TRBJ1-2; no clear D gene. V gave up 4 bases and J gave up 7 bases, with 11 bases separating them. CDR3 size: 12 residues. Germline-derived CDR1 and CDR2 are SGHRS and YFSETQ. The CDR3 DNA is TGCGCCAGCAGCCCGGACTTATTTGGCTACACCTTC. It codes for CASSPDLFGYTF.

CDR3 residues: CASSVGQAGEAFF. CDR3 DNA: TGTGCCAGCAGCGTCGGACAGGCCGGTGAAGCTTTCTTT. This sequence joins TRBV9 and TRBJ1-1, with 7 nucleotides matching TRBD1. The germline gives CDR1 SGDLS, CDR2 YYNGEE. Trimming at V came to 2 bases and at J to 7 bases, leaving 5 bases not matched to a gene. CDR3 length: 13 amino acids. Complete variable domain (other parts from reference TRBV9 and TRBJ1-1): DSGVTQTPKHLITATGQRVTLRCSPRSGDLSVYWYQQSLDQGLQFLIQYYNGEERAKGNILERFSAQQFPDLHSELNLSSLELGDSALYFCASSVGQAGEAFFGQGTRLTVV.

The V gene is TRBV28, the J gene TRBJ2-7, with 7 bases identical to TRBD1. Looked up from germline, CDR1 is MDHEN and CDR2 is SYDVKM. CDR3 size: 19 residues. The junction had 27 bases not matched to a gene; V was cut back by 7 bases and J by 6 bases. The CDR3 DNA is TGTGCCAGCAAGACTCCGGGACAGCCTTATCCTACCTTTGGGGGCGAGCAGTACTTC. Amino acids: CASKTPGQPYPTFGGEQYF.

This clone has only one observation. The CDR3 reads CASSRSGNLEAEAFF. The CDR3 DNA is TGCGCCAGCAGCCGTTCAGGGAATTTAGAGGCTGAAGCTTTCTTT. The rearrangement joins TRBV5-1 to TRBJ1-1; the D gene is possibly TRBD1 (5 bases). The CDR3 runs to 15 residues. The germline V and J ends were trimmed by 4 bases and 6 bases, with 19 bases remaining between them. The germline V gene has CDR1 SGHRS and CDR2 YFSETQ.

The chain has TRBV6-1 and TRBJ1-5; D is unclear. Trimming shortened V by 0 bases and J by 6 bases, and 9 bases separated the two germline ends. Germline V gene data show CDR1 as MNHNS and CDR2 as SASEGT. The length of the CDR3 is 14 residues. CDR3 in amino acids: CASSEAASVQPQHF. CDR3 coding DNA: TGTGCCAGCAGTGAAGCGGCAAGTGTTCAGCCCCAGCATTTT.

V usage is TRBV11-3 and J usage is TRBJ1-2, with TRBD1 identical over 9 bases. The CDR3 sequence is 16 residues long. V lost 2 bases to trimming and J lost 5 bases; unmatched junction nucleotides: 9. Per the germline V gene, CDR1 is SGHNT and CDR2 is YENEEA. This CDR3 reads CASSLSGQGEPYGYTF. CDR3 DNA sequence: TGTGCCAGCAGCTTATCGGGACAGGGAGAACCTTATGGCTACACCTTC. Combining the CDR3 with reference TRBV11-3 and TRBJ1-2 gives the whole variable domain EAGVVQSPRYKIIEKKQPVAFWCNPISGHNTLYWYLQNLGQGPELLIRYENEEAVDDSQLPKDRFSAERLKGVDSTLKIQPAELGDSAVYLCASSLSGQGEPYGYTFGSGTRLTVV.

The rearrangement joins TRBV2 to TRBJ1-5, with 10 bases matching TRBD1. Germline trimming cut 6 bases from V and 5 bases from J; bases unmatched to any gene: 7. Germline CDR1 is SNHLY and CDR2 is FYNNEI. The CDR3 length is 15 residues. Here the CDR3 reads CASRRGQGTDQPQHF. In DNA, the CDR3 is TGTGCCAGCAGGCGGGGACAGGGGACTGATCAGCCCCAGCATTTT.

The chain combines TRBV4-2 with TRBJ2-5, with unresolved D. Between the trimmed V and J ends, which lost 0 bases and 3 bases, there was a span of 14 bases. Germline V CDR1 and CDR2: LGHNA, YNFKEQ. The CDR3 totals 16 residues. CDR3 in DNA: TGTGCCAGCAGCCAAGAACTGACGCGCGGCGAAGAGACCCAGTACTTC. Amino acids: CASSQELTRGEETQYF.

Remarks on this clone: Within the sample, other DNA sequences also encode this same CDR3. The DNA for the CDR3 is TGTGCCAGCAGCTTTCCAGGGTACGGCTACACCTTC. Translation: CASSFPGYGYTF. This chain joins TRBV5-6 and TRBJ1-2, with D possibly TRBD1 on 5 matching bases. V was shortened by 2 bases and J by 8 bases, with 10 bases between the two germline ends. CDR1 is SGHDT, CDR2 YYEEEE, per germline. This CDR3 spans 12 amino acids.

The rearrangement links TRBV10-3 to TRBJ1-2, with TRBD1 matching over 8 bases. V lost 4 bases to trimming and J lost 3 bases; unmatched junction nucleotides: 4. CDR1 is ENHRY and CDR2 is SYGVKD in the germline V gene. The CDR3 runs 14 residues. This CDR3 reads CAISGDRGYYGYTF. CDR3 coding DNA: TGTGCCATCAGTGGTGACAGGGGCTACTATGGCTACACCTTC.

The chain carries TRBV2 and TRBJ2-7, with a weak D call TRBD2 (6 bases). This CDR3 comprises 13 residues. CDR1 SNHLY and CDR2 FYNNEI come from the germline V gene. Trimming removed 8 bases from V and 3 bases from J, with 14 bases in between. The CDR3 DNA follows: TGTGCCAGCTTCCGAGAGGAGGGCTACGAGCAGTACTTC. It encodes CASFREEGYEQYF. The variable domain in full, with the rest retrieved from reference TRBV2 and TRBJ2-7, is EPEVTQTPSHQVTQMGQEVILRCVPISNHLYFYWYRQILGQKVEFLVSFYNNEISEKSEIFDDQFSVERPDGSNFTLKIRSTKLEDSAMYFCASFREEGYEQYFGPGTRLTVT.

CDR3: CASRVQGGNTEAFF. The CDR3 DNA is TGTGCCAGCAGAGTACAGGGGGGGAACACTGAAGCTTTCTTT. V and J are TRBV6-5 and TRBJ1-1, with 8 bases matching TRBD1. The CDR3 consists of 14 residues. Germline V gives CDR1 MNHEY, CDR2 SVGAGI. The V segment lost 6 bases and the J segment 1 base; nucleotides outside the gene matches: 4.

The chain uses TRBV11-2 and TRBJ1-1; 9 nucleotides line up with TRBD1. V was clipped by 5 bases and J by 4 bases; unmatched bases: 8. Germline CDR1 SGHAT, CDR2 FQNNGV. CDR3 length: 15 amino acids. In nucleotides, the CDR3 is TGTGCCAGCAGCCCTGGACAGGGGCTTGTCACTGAAGCTTTCTTT. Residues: CASSPGQGLVTEAFF.

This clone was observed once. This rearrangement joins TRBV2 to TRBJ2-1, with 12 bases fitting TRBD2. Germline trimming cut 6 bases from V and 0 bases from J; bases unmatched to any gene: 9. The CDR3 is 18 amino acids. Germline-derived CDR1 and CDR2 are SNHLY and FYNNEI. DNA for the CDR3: TGTGCCAGCAGCTACCCGGCTAGCGGGGGGGCCTCCTACAATGAGCAGTTCTTC. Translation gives CASSYPASGGASYNEQFF.

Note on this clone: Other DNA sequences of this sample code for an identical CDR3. CDR3 amino acids: CASSPGQGYEKLFF. Written as DNA, the CDR3 is TGCGCCAGCAGCCCAGGACAGGGTTATGAAAAACTGTTTTTT. J is TRBJ1-4 and V is TRBV5-1; 8 bases align to TRBD1. The CDR3 sequence is 14 residues long. V lost 4 bases to trimming and J lost 6 bases; unmatched junction nucleotides: 5. CDR1 is SGHRS and CDR2 is YFSETQ in the germline V gene.

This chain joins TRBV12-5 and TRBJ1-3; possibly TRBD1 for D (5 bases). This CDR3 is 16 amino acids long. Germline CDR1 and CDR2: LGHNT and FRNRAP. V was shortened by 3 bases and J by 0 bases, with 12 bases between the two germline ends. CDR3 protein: CASGLPTGSSGNTIYF. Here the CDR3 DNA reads TGTGCTAGTGGTTTACCCACAGGTTCCTCTGGAAACACCATATATTTT.

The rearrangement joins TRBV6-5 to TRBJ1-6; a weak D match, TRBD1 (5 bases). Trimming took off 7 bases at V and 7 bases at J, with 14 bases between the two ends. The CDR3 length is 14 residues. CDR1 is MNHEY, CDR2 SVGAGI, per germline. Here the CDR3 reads CASTPGVQNSPLHF. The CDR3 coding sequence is TGTGCCAGCACCCCGGGGGTCCAGAATTCACCCCTCCACTTT.